The T cell receptor beta chain described here comes from a study of tumor-infiltrating lymphocytes in primary liver carcinoma. For the study at large: The tumors, T1-T3 N0M0 lesions, were roughly 4 to 10 cm across. General study points: In tumor-adjacent and tumor-blood pairs, overlap was lower than in tumor region pairs.

Notes on this clonotype: Its antigen is not identified. The CDR3 ends on some other residue instead of the conserved phenylalanine or tryptophan, so this is likely a read error.

Co-extraction of both nucleic acids (RNA and DNA) used about 18-31 mg of unsorted bulk tissue. Sampling of each tumor involved five separate regions. Constant-region priming of 500 ng total RNA yielded TCR beta cDNA. Slightly modified ARM-PCR with three nested multiplex PCR rounds yielded TCR beta libraries. A single record per CDR3 protein comes from TCRdb applying MiXCR to the multiplex PCR reads. Of some 100,000 distinct CDR3 sequences in the sample, more than 65% were seen once. The sequencing sample was made of liver tumor tissue from sampling region 2. Sample subset: tumor region T2, inferior pole. The receptor's source is a woman aged 55-75 years with primary liver carcinoma and hepatitis B virus infection.

The chain's CDR3 is CVSNLVSLTGTYNEQFL. The CDR3 nucleotides are TGTGTCAGCAACTTAGTGTCCCTGACAGGGACGTACAATGAGCAGTTCTTA. The chain is built from TRBV11-2 and TRBJ2-1; the match to TRBD1 covers 7 bases. Germline CDR1 is SGHAT and CDR2 is FQNNGV. The length of the CDR3 is 17 residues.